Each of the 30 T cell receptor beta chains below was sequenced from the same sample in a study of CD4 T cells in relation to SARS-CoV-2 and coronaviruses. Which antigens these TCRs recognize remains unknown. The unexposed donors gave CD4+ T cells in 2011-2018, prior to COVID-19. CD4+ T cells were isolated from the cells after about nine days of culture. TCRdb's copy holds only in-frame clones and misses some; the assay was immunoSEQ multiplex PCR. The sample includes 18,000 or so clones, approximately 82% seen only once; the top ten take about 21%. Specimen: CD4+ T cells from PBMCs, cultured in vitro. Receptor source: a human donor in good health.

The chain employs TRBV30 and TRBJ2-3; 14 bases align to TRBD2. Unmatched junction bases numbered 14, after V lost 5 bases and J lost 4 bases. Germline V gene data show CDR1 as GTSNPN and CDR2 as SVGIG (reference sequence). The CDR3 has 18 residues. The CDR3 is CAWGGLAGANPGADTQYF. CDR3 nucleotides: TGTGCCTGGGGGGGACTAGCGGGAGCAAATCCGGGGGCAGATACGCAGTATTTT.

The chain has TRBV11-2 and TRBJ1-2; no reliable D call. V lost 5 bases and J 6 bases, leaving 7 bases between the germline ends. The CDR3 loop spans 11 amino acids. Germline CDR1 is SGHAT and CDR2 is FQNNGV. This CDR3 is CASSQTHGYTF. The CDR3 DNA reads TGTGCCAGCAGCCAAACCCATGGCTACACCTTC.

The rearrangement joins TRBV29-1 to TRBJ2-2, with 7 bases identical to TRBD2. Germline loops: CDR1 SQVTM, CDR2 ANQGSEA. CDR3 size: 14 residues. J gave up 6 bases and V 4 bases, and 8 bases lay outside the gene matches. CDR3 sequence reads: CSVVYLGRAGELFF. CDR3 DNA: TGCAGCGTTGTTTACTTGGGGAGGGCCGGGGAGCTGTTTTTT.

This chain uses TRBV7-2 with TRBJ2-7; D gene uncertain. This CDR3 region has 14 residues. Per the germline V gene, CDR1 is SGHTA and CDR2 is FQGNSA. The germline V and J ends were trimmed by 1 base and 4 bases, with 11 bases remaining between them. Written as DNA, the CDR3 is TGTGCCAGCAGCTTAGGCATATTTGGGTACGAGCAGTACTTC. Protein product: CASSLGIFGYEQYF.

This chain links TRBV28 with TRBJ2-1, with D possibly TRBD1 on 6 matching bases. The CDR3 length is 15 residues. The V gene's germline CDR1 is MDHEN and CDR2 SYDVKM. Trimming took off 5 bases at V and 10 bases at J, with 21 bases between the two ends. CDR3 amino acids: CASSPYRKDSSEQFF. The CDR3 nucleotides are TGTGCCAGCAGTCCCTACCGTAAGGACAGTTCAGAGCAGTTCTTC.

This chain links TRBV5-1 with TRBJ2-5; TRBD1 agrees at 9 bases. V gave up 4 bases and J gave up 7 bases; unmatched junction bases: 11. The CDR3 has 15 residues. Germline values: CDR1 SGHRS, CDR2 YFSETQ. The CDR3 reads CASSPSGQGGGTQYF. Written as DNA, the CDR3 is TGCGCCAGCAGCCCCTCGGGACAGGGTGGCGGGACCCAGTACTTC.

The chain joins TRBV6-5 to TRBJ2-6; D is unresolved. Germline CDR1 MNHEY, CDR2 SVGAGI. V dropped 8 bases and J dropped 1 base, with 12 bases sitting between them. The CDR3 is 15 amino acids. The CDR3 region is CASGSVTSGANVLTF. The CDR3 DNA reads TGTGCCAGCGGGTCGGTTACGTCTGGGGCCAACGTCCTGACTTTC.

The gene calls are TRBV9 and TRBJ2-5, with D tentatively TRBD1 (6 bases). CDR3 length: 15 amino acids. The germline V gene has CDR1 SGDLS and CDR2 YYNGEE. The ends were cut back, 0 bases at V and 11 bases at J, with 20 bases in the middle. CDR3 region: CASSVVGGRGLVQYF. The DNA of the CDR3 is TGTGCCAGCAGCGTAGTAGGAGGCAGGGGTCTAGTGCAGTACTTC.

This sequence joins TRBV20-1 and TRBJ2-1; D unresolved. Germline assignment: CDR1 DFQATT and CDR2 SNEGSKA (reference sequence). V lost 1 base, J lost 9 bases, and 4 bases lay in between. The CDR3 is made up of 10 amino acids. The CDR3 nucleotides read TGCAGTGCTAGAGTAGTTGAGCAGTTCTTC. Translation gives CSARVVEQFF.

The rearrangement links TRBV6-5 to TRBJ1-2, with a possible D match to TRBD1 (5 bases). The CDR3 loop spans 13 amino acids. The germline gives CDR1 MNHEY, CDR2 SVGAGI. Trimming stripped 6 bases from V and 3 bases from J, with 11 bases between. This CDR3 is CASSAGTDYGYTF. The CDR3 region has the DNA TGTGCCAGCAGCGCCGGGACGGACTATGGCTACACCTTC.

A single count supports this clone. The genes are TRBV18 and TRBJ2-1; D may correspond to TRBD1 or TRBD2 (5 bases each). Germline V CDR1 and CDR2: KGHSH, LQKENI. This CDR3 has 15 amino acids. V lost 3 bases and J lost 3, with 12 bases in between. The CDR3: CASSPAVGDYNEQFF. DNA of the CDR3: TGTGCCAGCTCACCTGCTGTGGGGGACTACAATGAGCAGTTCTTC. Looking up the rest from reference TRBV18 and TRBJ2-1 gives the full variable domain: NAGVMQNPRHLVRRRGQEARLRCSPMKGHSHVYWYRQLPEEGLKFMVYLQKENIIDESGMPKERFSAEFPKEGPSILRIQQVVRGDSAAYFCASSPAVGDYNEQFFGPGTRLTVL.

V and J are TRBV14 and TRBJ2-7; D gene uncertain. V gave up 1 base and J gave up 4 bases, with 2 bases separating them. The CDR3 spans 11 residues. Germline V gene lookup returns CDR1 SGHDN and CDR2 FVKESK. The CDR3: CASSQGYEQYF. DNA for the CDR3: TGTGCCAGCAGCCAAGGGTACGAGCAGTACTTC.

CDR3 in amino acids: CASSLAVGAIGELFF. DNA of the CDR3: TGTGCCAGCAGCTTAGCGGTGGGGGCTATCGGGGAGCTGTTTTTT. The chain combines TRBV7-9 with TRBJ2-2; tentatively, D is TRBD1 (6 bases). The germline V gene encodes CDR1 SEHNR and CDR2 FQNEAQ (reference sequence). The CDR3 sequence is 15 residues long. Trimming removed 0 bases from V and 7 bases from J, with 12 bases in between.

The genes are TRBV12-5 and TRBJ2-1; 9 nucleotides match TRBD2. The CDR3 loop spans 15 amino acids. From germline, CDR1 is LGHNT and CDR2 FRNRAP. Unmatched junction bases numbered 10, after V lost 6 bases and J lost 7 bases. In DNA, the CDR3 is TGTGCTAGTGGCCCAGGGGTAGCGGGAGCAAATGAGCAGTTCTTC. Translating it yields CASGPGVAGANEQFF.

The V call is TRBV3-1 (or the pseudogene TRBV3-2), the J call TRBJ2-7, with D tentatively TRBD2 (6 bases). Germline-derived CDR1 and CDR2 are LGHDT and YNNKEL (reference sequence). Trimming left V 6 bases short and J 2 bases short, with 17 bases between. This CDR3 has 15 amino acids. The CDR3 DNA follows: TGTGCCAGCAGTCAATACGGGGACTTCCCCTACGAGCAGTACTTC. It yields the protein CASSQYGDFPYEQYF.

The chain employs TRBV4-2 and TRBJ2-5; D is ambiguous. Germline V CDR1 and CDR2: LGHNA, YNFKEQ. The CDR3 runs 15 residues. Trimming left V 0 bases short and J 1 base short, with 9 bases between. CDR3 sequence: CASSQDYGGQETQYF. The CDR3 DNA sequence: TGTGCCAGCAGCCAAGATTACGGCGGCCAAGAGACCCAGTACTTC.

V usage is TRBV9 and J usage is TRBJ2-2; D is unclear. This CDR3 region has 16 residues. V was clipped by 4 bases and J by 1 base, with 14 bases between them. Germline V gene sequence: CDR1 SGDLS, CDR2 YYNGEE. The chain's CDR3 is CASSSGPLLNTGELFF. CDR3 DNA sequence: TGTGCCAGCAGCTCTGGGCCTCTGTTGAACACCGGGGAGCTGTTTTTT.

This chain connects TRBV5-6 to TRBJ2-1, with D perhaps given as TRBD1 or TRBD2 (5 bases each). This CDR3 is 15 amino acids long. Germline CDR1 reads SGHDT; CDR2 reads YYEEEE. Trimming removed 5 bases at V and 8 bases at J, with 20 bases between. CDR3 sequence (DNA): TGTGCCAGCAGTTACACACTCGTGGGACGAGATGAGCAGTTCTTC. Translated: CASSYTLVGRDEQFF.

This clone has a handful of counts. The chain recombines TRBV4-1 with TRBJ1-4; D is uncertain. V lost 0 bases and J 8 bases, leaving 10 bases between the germline ends. The germline V gene has CDR1 MGHRA and CDR2 YSYEKL. This CDR3 has 14 amino acids. CDR3 sequence reads: CASSQDGVREKLFF. The CDR3, as DNA: TGCGCCAGCAGCCAAGATGGGGTTCGGGAAAAACTGTTTTTT.

The V gene is TRBV19, the J gene TRBJ2-3; 12 bases are shared with TRBD2. The CDR3 is 17 amino acids. J was trimmed by 3 bases and V by 3 bases; bases with no gene match: 7. CDR1 and CDR2 (germline): LNHDA, SQIVND (reference sequence). CDR3 DNA sequence: TGTGCCAGTAGTATTCCCGGACTAGCGGGAAGGACAGATACGCAGTATTTT. The encoded protein is CASSIPGLAGRTDTQYF.

This sequence joins TRBV7-9 and TRBJ2-7; TRBD2 matches 10 bases. Trimming at V came to 5 bases and at J to 5 bases, leaving 12 bases not matched to a gene. The CDR3 loop spans 16 amino acids. CDR1 and CDR2 (germline): SEHNR, FQNEAQ (reference sequence). The CDR3 DNA reads TGTGCCAGCAGCCCACCGTGGGCTAGCGGGAGAGACGAGCAGTACTTC. Its translation is CASSPPWASGRDEQYF. The complete variable domain, with remaining parts taken from reference TRBV7-9 and TRBJ2-7, reads DTGVSQNPRHKITKRGQNVTFRCDPISEHNRLYWYRQTLGQGPEFLTYFQNEAQLEKSRLLSDRFSAERPKGSFSTLEIQRTEQGDSAMYLCASSPPWASGRDEQYFGPGTRLTVT.

This clone was recorded only once. The chain combines TRBV9 with TRBJ2-5; no reliable D call. Trimming took off 0 bases at V and 4 bases at J, with 7 bases between the two ends. CDR3 length: 13 residues. Germline V CDR1 and CDR2: SGDLS, YYNGEE. CDR3 coding DNA: TGTGCCAGCAGCGTAGACCCCGGAGAGACCCAGTACTTC. Translated: CASSVDPGETQYF.

This clone showed up just a few times. The chain recombines TRBV7-3 with TRBJ2-7; a possible D gene is TRBD2 (6 bases). V was cut by 2 bases and J by 5 bases, with 13 bases left in between. The CDR3 spans 14 residues. Looked up from germline, CDR1 is SGHTA and CDR2 is FQGTGA. Here the CDR3 reads CASSLSGAAHEQYF. CDR3 nucleotides: TGTGCCAGCAGCTTATCGGGAGCGGCACACGAGCAGTACTTC.

The CDR3 protein is CASSFPGGNNEKLFF. CDR3 sequence (DNA): TGTGCCAGCAGCTTCCCAGGGGGGAATAATGAAAAACTGTTTTTT. The genes are TRBV3-1 (or the pseudogene TRBV3-2) and TRBJ1-4; 7 positions agree with TRBD1. CDR3 length: 15 amino acids. V gave up 5 bases and J gave up 4 bases; unmatched junction bases: 7. The germline V gene encodes CDR1 LGHDT and CDR2 YNNKEL (reference sequence).

This clone has only one observation. The V call is TRBV30, the J call TRBJ1-6; D gene ambiguous. The CDR3 runs to 15 residues. Germline assignment: CDR1 GTSNPN and CDR2 SVGIG (reference sequence). The ends were cut back, 3 bases at V and 3 bases at J, with 12 bases in the middle. CDR3 in amino acids: CAWSSRHGYNSPLHF. The CDR3 DNA reads as TGTGCCTGGAGCTCCCGACATGGCTATAATTCACCCCTCCACTTT.

The J gene is TRBJ1-1, the V gene TRBV12-5; 8 bases are a match to TRBD1. Germline CDR1 reads LGHNT; CDR2 reads FRNRAP. The CDR3 is made up of 14 amino acids. J was trimmed by 4 bases and V by 3 bases; bases with no gene match: 4. This CDR3 is CASGFQGASTEAFF. In DNA, the CDR3 is TGTGCTAGTGGTTTTCAGGGGGCTAGCACTGAAGCTTTCTTT.

DNA of the CDR3: TGCGCCAGCAGCCTGAACGGTGACACTGAAGCTTTCTTT. It encodes CASSLNGDTEAFF. This chain joins TRBV5-1 and TRBJ1-1; D not certain. This CDR3 has 13 amino acids. Trimming cost V 4 bases and J 3 bases, with 10 bases left between them. Germline CDR1 SGHRS, CDR2 YFSETQ. Combining the CDR3 with reference TRBV5-1 and TRBJ1-1 gives the whole variable domain KAGVTQTPRYLIKTRGQQVTLSCSPISGHRSVSWYQQTPGQGLQFLFEYFSETQRNKGNFPGRFSGRQFSNSRSEMNVSTLELGDSALYLCASSLNGDTEAFFGQGTRLTVV.

CDR3 in DNA: TGTGCCAGCAGCTTAACAGTAGGGAACACTGAAGCTTTCTTT. It yields the protein CASSLTVGNTEAFF. This chain links TRBV7-2 with TRBJ1-1; D not certain. The V end was cut by 2 bases, the J end by 1 base, with 8 bases between. Looked up from germline, CDR1 is SGHTA and CDR2 is FQGNSA. CDR3 length: 14 residues. Based on the CDR3 plus reference TRBV7-2 and TRBJ1-1, the full variable domain is GAGVSQSPSNKVTEKGKDVELRCDPISGHTALYWYRQSLGQGLEFLIYFQGNSAPDKSGLPSDRFSAERTGGSVSTLTIQRTQQEDSAVYLCASSLTVGNTEAFFGQGTRLTVV.

The chain's CDR3 is CASSRQAPGELFF. DNA of the CDR3: TGTGCCAGCAGTCGACAGGCTCCCGGGGAGCTGTTTTTT. The chain recombines TRBV2 with TRBJ2-2; perhaps TRBD1 as D (6 bases). Germline CDR1 reads SNHLY; CDR2 reads FYNNEI. V shed 5 bases and J shed 6 bases, with 10 bases lying between them. This CDR3 is 13 amino acids long.

This clone was seen more than once but under ten times. The V and J genes are TRBV6-1 and TRBJ2-1; 12 bases fit TRBD2. Looked up from germline, CDR1 is MNHNS and CDR2 is SASEGT. This CDR3 region has 14 residues. After removal of 6 bases from V and 8 bases from J, the junction contained 5 bases not matched to a gene. The CDR3 spells CASRTSGRKDEQFF. CDR3 in DNA: TGTGCCAGCAGGACTAGCGGGAGAAAGGATGAGCAGTTCTTC.